The 19 T cell receptor beta chains reported below all come from one sample, sequenced in a study of shared clonotypes between healthy human individuals (dated by TCRdb to 2018 to 2020). CD8 naive samples were CD45RO-negative cells positively selected for CCR7, giving a CD45RA+CCR7+ population that excluded TemRA cells. Library method: the immunoSEQ multiplex PCR assay. This immuneACCESS table, as held by TCRdb, lists in-frame sequences with V and J called but not all clones. Of the missing ones, under half trace to an unresolved V gene in checked studies; the others have no known cause. The sample table contains about 1,800,000 clones; only one count was recorded for about 95% of them. The top ten clones comprise approximately 1.2% of the sample. Sequencing used naive CD8+ T cells sorted from blood. The cell subset or site label on this specimen signifies: CD45RA+CCR7+. The receptors derive from a man aged 18 to 30 in good health.

The CDR3 bases are TGTGCCAGCTCACCCTTAGCGGGAGCCGGCGCAGAGACCCAGTACTTC. Translating it yields CASSPLAGAGAETQYF. The rearrangement joins TRBV18 to TRBJ2-5; 9 bases align to TRBD2. This CDR3 region has 16 residues. After removal of 3 bases from V and 4 bases from J, the junction contained 9 bases not matched to a gene. Germline CDR1 KGHSH, CDR2 LQKENI.

The gene calls are TRBV27 and TRBJ1-1; TRBD1 might be the D (6 bases). The CDR3 consists of 13 residues. V lost 2 bases, J lost 6 bases, and 10 bases lay in between. Per germline, CDR1 MNHEY and CDR2 SMNVEV (reference sequence). For the CDR3, the DNA is TGTGCCAGCAGTTTAGGGGGCTCAGCTGAAGCTTTCTTT. Encoded protein: CASSLGGSAEAFF.

A note on this clone: The identical CDR3 is also encoded by other nucleotide sequences in the sample. The chain uses TRBV11-2 and TRBJ2-1; D is ambiguous. Germline V gives CDR1 SGHAT, CDR2 FQNNGV. The V end lost 1 base, the J end lost 5 bases, and 9 bases lay between the germline ends. This CDR3 has 14 residues. CDR3: CASSLVTENNEQFF. In nucleotides, the CDR3 is TGTGCCAGCAGCTTAGTTACGGAAAACAATGAGCAGTTCTTC.

The gene calls are TRBV28 and TRBJ2-7; no firm D call. Germline V gene lookup returns CDR1 MDHEN and CDR2 SYDVKM. The CDR3 totals 15 residues. Trimming cost V 3 bases and J 3 bases, with 15 bases left between them. CDR3 in amino acids: CASSFLGRLNYEQYF. The CDR3 bases are TGTGCCAGCAGTTTTCTAGGACGGCTTAACTACGAGCAGTACTTC.

This rearrangement joins TRBV7-6 to TRBJ2-7; 8 nucleotides line up with TRBD1. Losses at the gene ends were 1 base for V and 0 bases for J; bases not matched to a gene: 5. Germline V gene sequence: CDR1 SGHVS, CDR2 FNYEAQ. The CDR3 length is 16 residues. The CDR3 coding sequence is TGTGCCAGCAGCTTAGGTAGACAGGGGAACTCCTACGAGCAGTACTTC. As protein: CASSLGRQGNSYEQYF.

The chain uses TRBV9 and TRBJ2-5; D is perhaps TRBD1 (6 bases). V lost 4 bases and J lost 5, with 15 bases in between. Germline CDR1 and CDR2: SGDLS and YYNGEE. The length of the CDR3 is 14 residues. CDR3 loop: CASSPPIQGETQYF. Here the CDR3 DNA reads TGTGCCAGCAGCCCCCCGATCCAGGGGGAGACCCAGTACTTC.

The chain links TRBV27 to TRBJ2-2, with 12 bases identical to TRBD2. V was pared by 5 bases and J by 5 bases, with 6 bases of the junction left unmatched. Germline V gene lookup returns CDR1 MNHEY and CDR2 SMNVEV (reference sequence). The CDR3 has 16 amino acids. The CDR3 loop reads CASSNLAGGPTGELFF. In DNA, the CDR3 is TGTGCCAGCAGTAACCTAGCGGGAGGGCCTACCGGGGAGCTGTTTTTT.

The table lists this clone with a count of one. The J gene is TRBJ1-1, the V gene TRBV5-5; TRBD1 agrees at 10 bases. The V and J ends lost 4 bases and 1 base, in that order; junction bases with no gene match: 4. The CDR3 is made up of 15 amino acids. Per germline, CDR1 SGHKS and CDR2 YYEKEE (reference sequence). CDR3 residues: CASSRDRGTNTEAFF. The CDR3 DNA sequence: TGTGCCAGCAGCCGGGACAGGGGTACGAACACTGAAGCTTTCTTT. Full variable domain (remainder filled in from reference TRBV5-5 and TRBJ1-1): DAGVTQSPTHLIKTRGQQVTLRCSPISGHKSVSWYQQVLGQGPQFIFQYYEKEERGRGNFPDRFSARQFPNYSSELNVNALLLGDSALYLCASSRDRGTNTEAFFGQGTRLTVV.

The CDR3 region has the DNA TGTGCCAGCAGCTTTGAGTCGACTAGCAGCTACAATGAGCAGTTCTTC. This sequence encodes CASSFESTSSYNEQFF. This rearrangement joins TRBV7-8 to TRBJ2-1; 7 bases are a match to TRBD2. Germline CDR1 SGHVS, CDR2 FQNEAQ. This CDR3 is 16 amino acids long. Trimming took 3 bases from V and 3 from J; bases not matched to a gene: 8. Together with reference TRBV7-8 and TRBJ2-1, the CDR3 gives the full variable domain: GAGVSQSPRYKVAKRGQDVALRCDPISGHVSLFWYQQALGQGPEFLTYFQNEAQLDKSGLPSDRFFAERPEGSVSTLKIQRTQQEDSAVYLCASSFESTSSYNEQFFGPGTRLTVL.

The chain recombines TRBV15 with TRBJ1-2; D is unclear. Germline V lookup: CDR1 LNHNV, CDR2 YYDKDF (reference sequence). CDR3 length equals 12 residues. Between the trimmed V and J ends, which lost 4 bases and 2 bases, there was a span of 5 bases. CDR3 nucleotide sequence: TGTGCCACCAGCAAGGAAAACTATGGCTACACCTTC. This translates into CATSKENYGYTF.

This sequence joins TRBV5-1 and TRBJ1-2; D is undetermined. The V end lost 4 bases, the J end lost 4 bases, and 8 bases lay between the germline ends. The CDR3 extends over 12 amino acids. The germline CDR1 and CDR2 sequences are SGHRS and YFSETQ. In DNA, the CDR3 is TGCGCCAGCAGCCTCTCCGGCTATGGCTACACCTTC. Its protein product is CASSLSGYGYTF.

The chain joins TRBV7-9 to TRBJ1-2; perhaps TRBD1 as D (5 bases). Between the trimmed V and J ends, which lost 4 bases and 8 bases, there was a span of 23 bases. The length of the CDR3 is 16 residues. The germline gives CDR1 SEHNR, CDR2 FQNEAQ (reference sequence). Written as DNA, the CDR3 is TGTGCCAGCAGCTCCAACACGGGACCCCCCGTGTCGGGCTACACCTTC. Amino acid sequence: CASSSNTGPPVSGYTF.

This chain joins TRBV19 and TRBJ2-5; 13 bases line up with TRBD2. Looked up from germline, CDR1 is LNHDA and CDR2 is SQIVND (reference sequence). V lost 5 bases and J lost 4; bases outside the gene matches: 22. This CDR3 is 21 amino acids long. The chain's CDR3 is CASSGTSGTGTSGAPRETQYF. In nucleotides, the CDR3 is TGTGCCAGTAGTGGGACATCCGGGACAGGGACTAGCGGGGCCCCGAGAGAGACCCAGTACTTC.

This sequence joins TRBV5-4 and TRBJ2-1, with D uncertain. The germline V gene has CDR1 SGHNT and CDR2 YYREEE (reference sequence). V was clipped by 0 bases and J by 3 bases, with 10 bases between them. CDR3 length: 15 residues. The CDR3 region has the DNA TGTGCCAGCAGCTTGGTGGCAGAGTTCTACAATGAGCAGTTCTTC. Protein: CASSLVAEFYNEQFF. Filled out from reference TRBV5-4 and TRBJ2-1, the complete variable domain reads ETGVTQSPTHLIKTRGQQVTLRCSSQSGHNTVSWYQQALGQGPQFIFQYYREEENGRGNFPPRFSGLQFPNYSSELNVNALELDDSALYLCASSLVAEFYNEQFFGPGTRLTVL.

The V gene is TRBV19, the J gene TRBJ1-5, with D uncertain. Trimming took 7 bases from V and 0 from J, leaving 10 bases between them. CDR3 length: 14 amino acids. Looked up from germline, CDR1 is LNHDA and CDR2 is SQIVND (reference sequence). The CDR3 coding sequence is TGTGCCAGTATTGGGCCCAATAGCAATCAGCCCCAGCATTTT. This gives the protein CASIGPNSNQPQHF. The full variable domain, in which reference TRBV19 and TRBJ1-5 provide the parts outside the CDR3, is DGGITQSPKYLFRKEGQNVTLSCEQNLNHDAMYWYRQDPGQGLRLIYYSQIVNDFQKGDIAEGYSVSREKKESFPLTVTSAQKNPTAFYLCASIGPNSNQPQHFGDGTRLSIL.

The chain joins TRBV7-9 to TRBJ1-1; no clear D. The CDR3 runs to 16 residues. The V end was cut by 4 bases, the J end by 0 bases, with 15 bases between. Germline lookup yields CDR1 SEHNR and CDR2 FQNEAQ (reference sequence). This chain's CDR3 is CASSSQLAGMNTEAFF. In nucleotides, the CDR3 is TGTGCCAGCAGCTCTCAACTGGCGGGGATGAACACTGAAGCTTTCTTT.

This chain joins TRBV4-1 and TRBJ1-4, with 7 bases lining up with TRBD1. The CDR3 runs 14 residues. Germline V gene data show CDR1 as MGHRA and CDR2 as YSYEKL. V was clipped by 4 bases and J by 8 bases; unmatched bases: 7. The CDR3 loop reads CASSLTGEGEKLFF. For the CDR3, the DNA is TGCGCCAGCAGCCTCACAGGGGAAGGAGAAAAACTGTTTTTT.

The chain employs TRBV7-8 and TRBJ2-3; TRBD2 matches at 7 bases. CDR1 is SGHVS and CDR2 is FQNEAQ in the germline V gene. The trim removed 5 bases at V and 2 bases at J, leaving 7 bases unmatched. The CDR3 runs 15 residues. CDR3: CASSIGTTYTDTQYF. CDR3 DNA: TGTGCCAGCAGCATCGGGACTACTTACACAGATACGCAGTATTTT.

The chain links TRBV19 to TRBJ2-3; the D is unclear. CDR3 length: 15 amino acids. The germline CDR1 and CDR2 sequences are LNHDA and SQIVND (reference sequence). V was shortened by 3 bases and J by 0 bases, with 10 bases between the two germline ends. The CDR3: CASSMDLESTDTQYF. CDR3 in DNA: TGTGCCAGTAGTATGGACCTCGAGAGCACAGATACGCAGTATTTT. Together with reference TRBV19 and TRBJ2-3, the CDR3 gives the full variable domain: DGGITQSPKYLFRKEGQNVTLSCEQNLNHDAMYWYRQDPGQGLRLIYYSQIVNDFQKGDIAEGYSVSREKKESFPLTVTSAQKNPTAFYLCASSMDLESTDTQYFGPGTRLTVL.